The 5 T cell receptor beta chains listed next were all sequenced from one sample in a study of cytomegalovirus exposure and HLA in healthy donors. This PCR relied on a set of 60 Vbeta primers and 13 Jbeta primers. Assay: immunoSEQ multiplex PCR; the TCRdb copy retains only in-frame clones and omits some. Of tens of thousands of clones listed, approximately 78% are singletons. The sequencing sample was made of PBMCs. The receptors stem from a female donor in good health and CMV-seronegative.

V gene TRBV7-9 combines with J gene TRBJ2-7, with TRBD1 as a possible D gene (6 bases). The CDR3 runs to 14 residues. Germline V gives CDR1 SEHNR, CDR2 FQNEAQ (reference sequence). Trimming removed 3 bases from V and 2 bases from J, with 11 bases in between. The CDR3 sequence is CASSFQGIAYEQYF. In nucleotides, the CDR3 is TGTGCCAGCAGCTTTCAGGGGATCGCCTACGAGCAGTACTTC.

CDR3 DNA: TGTGCCAGCAGCTCCCCGCGGGTCACAGATACGCAGTATTTT. Translated, it gives CASSSPRVTDTQYF. The rearrangement joins TRBV7-2 to TRBJ2-3; the D gene is possibly TRBD2 (5 bases). Trimming left V 4 bases short and J 2 bases short, with 10 bases between. This CDR3 is built from 14 residues. Germline V CDR1 and CDR2: SGHTA, FQGNSA.

This clone turned up a few times. The chain employs TRBV29-1 and TRBJ1-4, with D unclear. Germline CDR1 SQVTM, CDR2 ANQGSEA. The V end was cut by 6 bases, the J end by 4 bases, with 15 bases between. CDR3 length: 14 residues. The CDR3 DNA is TGCAGCGTGGGCTTAGGTGCGAGTAATGAAAAACTGTTTTTT. It yields the protein CSVGLGASNEKLFF.

This clone came up once. V is TRBV30 and J is TRBJ1-6, with a possible D match to TRBD1 (5 bases). The CDR3 runs to 15 residues. The germline V and J ends were trimmed by 1 base and 6 bases, with 13 bases remaining between them. CDR1 and CDR2 from the germline V gene are GTSNPN and SVGIG (reference sequence). The DNA for the CDR3 is TGTGCCTGGAGTGAGGGGCCACCTCGTAATTCACCCCTCCACTTT. Translated, it gives CAWSEGPPRNSPLHF.

The gene calls are TRBV5-4 and TRBJ1-1; perhaps TRBD1 as D (6 bases). Between the trimmed V and J ends, which lost 0 bases and 4 bases, there was a span of 10 bases. Germline-derived CDR1 and CDR2 are SGHNT and YYREEE (reference sequence). The CDR3 runs 14 residues. The CDR3 coding sequence is TGTGCCAGCAGCTTGGTACAGGGTATCACTGAAGCTTTCTTT. Encoded protein: CASSLVQGITEAFF.